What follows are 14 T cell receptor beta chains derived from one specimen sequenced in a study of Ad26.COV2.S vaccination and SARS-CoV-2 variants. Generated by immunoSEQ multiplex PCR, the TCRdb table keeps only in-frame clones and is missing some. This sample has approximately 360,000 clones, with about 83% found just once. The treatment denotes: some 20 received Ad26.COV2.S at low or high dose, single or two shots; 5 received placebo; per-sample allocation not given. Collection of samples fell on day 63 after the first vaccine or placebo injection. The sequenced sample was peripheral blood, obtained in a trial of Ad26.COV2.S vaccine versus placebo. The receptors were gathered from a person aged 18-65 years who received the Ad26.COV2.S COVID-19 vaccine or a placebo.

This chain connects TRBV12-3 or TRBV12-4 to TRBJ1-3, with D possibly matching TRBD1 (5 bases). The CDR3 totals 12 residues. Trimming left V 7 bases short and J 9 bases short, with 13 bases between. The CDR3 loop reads CASKYGRGTIYF. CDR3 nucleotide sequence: TGTGCCAGCAAGTATGGGAGGGGCACCATATATTTT.

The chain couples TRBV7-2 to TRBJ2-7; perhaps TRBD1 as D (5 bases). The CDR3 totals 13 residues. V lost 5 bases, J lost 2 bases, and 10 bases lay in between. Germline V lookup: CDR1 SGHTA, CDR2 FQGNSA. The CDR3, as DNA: TGTGCCAGCAGCCTAAGACAGACCTACGAGCAGTACTTC. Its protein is CASSLRQTYEQYF.

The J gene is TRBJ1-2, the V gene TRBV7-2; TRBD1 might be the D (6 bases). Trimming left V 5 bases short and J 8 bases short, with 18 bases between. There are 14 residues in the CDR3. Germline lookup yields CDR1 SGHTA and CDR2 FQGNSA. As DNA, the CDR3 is TGTGCCAGCAGCGTCGGACAGACAGGTCGGGGCTACACCTTC. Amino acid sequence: CASSVGQTGRGYTF.

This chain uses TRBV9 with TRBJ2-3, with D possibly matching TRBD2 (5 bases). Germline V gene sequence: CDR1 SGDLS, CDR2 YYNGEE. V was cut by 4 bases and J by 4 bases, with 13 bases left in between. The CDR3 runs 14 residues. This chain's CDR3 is CASSRGSPADTQYF. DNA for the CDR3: TGTGCCAGCAGCCGGGGTAGTCCGGCAGATACGCAGTATTTT. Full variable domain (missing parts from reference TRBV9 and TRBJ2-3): DSGVTQTPKHLITATGQRVTLRCSPRSGDLSVYWYQQSLDQGLQFLIQYYNGEERAKGNILERFSAQQFPDLHSELNLSSLELGDSALYFCASSRGSPADTQYFGPGTRLTVL.

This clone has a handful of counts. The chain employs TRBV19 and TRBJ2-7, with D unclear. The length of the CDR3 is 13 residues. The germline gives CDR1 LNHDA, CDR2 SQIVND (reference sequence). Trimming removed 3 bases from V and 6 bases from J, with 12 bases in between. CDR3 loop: CASSISGPLEQYF. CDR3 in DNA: TGTGCCAGTAGTATCTCGGGTCCGCTCGAGCAGTACTTC.

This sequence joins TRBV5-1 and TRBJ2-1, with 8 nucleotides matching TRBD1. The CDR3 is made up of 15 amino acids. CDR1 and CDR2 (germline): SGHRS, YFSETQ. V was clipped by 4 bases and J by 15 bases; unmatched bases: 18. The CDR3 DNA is TGCGCCAGCAGCACAGGACAGGGTGATCCCACTTACCGGTTCTTC. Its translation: CASSTGQGDPTYRFF. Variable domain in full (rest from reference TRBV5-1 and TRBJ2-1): KAGVTQTPRYLIKTRGQQVTLSCSPISGHRSVSWYQQTPGQGLQFLFEYFSETQRNKGNFPGRFSGRQFSNSRSEMNVSTLELGDSALYLCASSTGQGDPTYRFFGPGTRLTVL.

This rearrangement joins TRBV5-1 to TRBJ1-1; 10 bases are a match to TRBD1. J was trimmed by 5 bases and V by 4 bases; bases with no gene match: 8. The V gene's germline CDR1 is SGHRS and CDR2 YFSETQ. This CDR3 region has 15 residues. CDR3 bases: TGCGCCAGCAGCGGAACGGGACAGGGGAGAACTGAAGCTTTCTTT. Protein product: CASSGTGQGRTEAFF.

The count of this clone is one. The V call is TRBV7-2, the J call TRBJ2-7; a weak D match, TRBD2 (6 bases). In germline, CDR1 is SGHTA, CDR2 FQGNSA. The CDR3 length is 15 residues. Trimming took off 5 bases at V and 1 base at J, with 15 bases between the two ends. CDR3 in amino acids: CASSNRPRGSYEQYF. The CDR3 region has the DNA TGTGCCAGCAGCAACCGGCCCCGGGGGTCCTACGAGCAGTACTTC.

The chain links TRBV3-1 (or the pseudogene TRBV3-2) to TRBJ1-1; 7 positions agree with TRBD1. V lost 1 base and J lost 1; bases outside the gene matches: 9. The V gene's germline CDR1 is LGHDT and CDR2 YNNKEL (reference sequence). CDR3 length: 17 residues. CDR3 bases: TGTGCCAGCAGCCAAGCCTCCAGGGGGATAAGGAACACTGAAGCTTTCTTT. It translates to CASSQASRGIRNTEAFF.

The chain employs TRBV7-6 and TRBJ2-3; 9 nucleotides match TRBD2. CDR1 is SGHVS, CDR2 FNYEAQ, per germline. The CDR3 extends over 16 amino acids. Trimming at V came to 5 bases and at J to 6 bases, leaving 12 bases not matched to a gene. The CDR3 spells CASSLEPGTSSDTQYF. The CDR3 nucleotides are TGTGCCAGCAGCCTAGAGCCCGGGACTAGCAGCGATACGCAGTATTTT. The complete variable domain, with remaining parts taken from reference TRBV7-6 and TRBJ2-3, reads GAGVSQSPRYKVTKRGQDVALRCDPISGHVSLYWYRQALGQGPEFLTYFNYEAQQDKSGLPNDRFSAERPEGSISTLTIQRTEQRDSAMYRCASSLEPGTSSDTQYFGPGTRLTVL.

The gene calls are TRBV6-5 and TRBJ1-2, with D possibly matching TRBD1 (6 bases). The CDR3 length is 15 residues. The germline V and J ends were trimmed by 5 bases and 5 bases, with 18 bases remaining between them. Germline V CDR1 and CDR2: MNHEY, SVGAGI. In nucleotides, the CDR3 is TGTGCCAGCAGTCTAACGAACAGGGTGGGGTATGGCTACACCTTC. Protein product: CASSLTNRVGYGYTF.

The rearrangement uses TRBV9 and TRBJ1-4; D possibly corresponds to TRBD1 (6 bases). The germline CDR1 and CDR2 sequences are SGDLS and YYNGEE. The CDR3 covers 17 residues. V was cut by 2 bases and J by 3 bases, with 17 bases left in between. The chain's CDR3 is CASSVGDTGNPNEKLFF. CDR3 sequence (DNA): TGTGCCAGCAGCGTGGGGGATACAGGGAATCCTAATGAAAAACTGTTTTTT.

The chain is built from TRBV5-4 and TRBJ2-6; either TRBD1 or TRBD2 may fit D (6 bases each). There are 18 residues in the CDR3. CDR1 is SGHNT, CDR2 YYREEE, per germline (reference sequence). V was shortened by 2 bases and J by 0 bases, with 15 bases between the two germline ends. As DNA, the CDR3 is TGTGCCAGCAGCTTTCCCCTCGGGGGCCCCTCTGGGGCCAACGTCCTGACTTTC. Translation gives CASSFPLGGPSGANVLTF. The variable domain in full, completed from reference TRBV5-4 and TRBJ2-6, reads ETGVTQSPTHLIKTRGQQVTLRCSSQSGHNTVSWYQQALGQGPQFIFQYYREEENGRGNFPPRFSGLQFPNYSSELNVNALELDDSALYLCASSFPLGGPSGANVLTFGAGSRLTVL.

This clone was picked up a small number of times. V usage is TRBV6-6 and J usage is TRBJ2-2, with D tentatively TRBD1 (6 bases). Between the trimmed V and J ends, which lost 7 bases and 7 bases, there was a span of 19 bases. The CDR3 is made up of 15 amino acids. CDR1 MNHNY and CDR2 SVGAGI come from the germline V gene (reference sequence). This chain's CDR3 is CASTPDTGTHGELFF. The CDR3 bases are TGTGCCAGCACCCCGGATACAGGGACGCACGGGGAGCTGTTTTTT.